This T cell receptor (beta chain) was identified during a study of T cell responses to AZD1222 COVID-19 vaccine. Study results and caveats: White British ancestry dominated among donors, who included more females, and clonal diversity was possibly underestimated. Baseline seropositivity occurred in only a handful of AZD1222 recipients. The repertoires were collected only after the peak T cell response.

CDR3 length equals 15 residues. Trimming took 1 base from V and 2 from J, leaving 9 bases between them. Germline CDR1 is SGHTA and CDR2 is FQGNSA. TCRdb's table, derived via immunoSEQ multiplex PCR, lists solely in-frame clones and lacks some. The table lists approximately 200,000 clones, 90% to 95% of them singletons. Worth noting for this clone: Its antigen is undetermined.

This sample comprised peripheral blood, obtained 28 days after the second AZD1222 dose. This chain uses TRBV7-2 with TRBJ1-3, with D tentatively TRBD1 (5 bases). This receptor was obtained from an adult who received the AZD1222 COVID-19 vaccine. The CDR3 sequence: CASSLDGGTGNTIYF. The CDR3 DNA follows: TGTGCCAGCAGCTTAGATGGGGGGACTGGAAACACCATATATTTT.